The source of this T cell receptor beta chain is a study of cytomegalovirus exposure and HLA in healthy donors. This clone was seen just once. Its antigen is undetermined. Libraries were prepared by immunoSEQ multiplex PCR; TCRdb keeps only in-frame clonotypes and omits some of them. The sample records around 180,000 clones, about four fifths being singletons. Findings and caveats of the study: Overall, under 200 TCR beta chains were annotated as cytomegalovirus-associated. A few CMV-associated chains proved CMV antigen-specific in vitro. Rarity marked most TCR sequences, yet some public TCRs occurred in many donors.

The V end lost 5 bases, the J end lost 8 bases, and 16 bases lay between the germline ends. From germline, CDR1 is LNHDA and CDR2 SQIVND (reference sequence). The CDR3 spans 14 residues. Donors were drawn from the approximately 120-subject validation cohort, separate from the roughly 700-subject first cohort. This TCR derives from a man aged 18 to 29 in good health and CMV-seropositive. The chain uses TRBV19 and TRBJ2-1; D remains ambiguous. The sequencing sample was made of PBMCs. CDR3 coding DNA: TGTGCCAGTAGTCTTCCGGGTTATGCGGATGAGCAGTTCTTC. This translates into CASSLPGYADEQFF.